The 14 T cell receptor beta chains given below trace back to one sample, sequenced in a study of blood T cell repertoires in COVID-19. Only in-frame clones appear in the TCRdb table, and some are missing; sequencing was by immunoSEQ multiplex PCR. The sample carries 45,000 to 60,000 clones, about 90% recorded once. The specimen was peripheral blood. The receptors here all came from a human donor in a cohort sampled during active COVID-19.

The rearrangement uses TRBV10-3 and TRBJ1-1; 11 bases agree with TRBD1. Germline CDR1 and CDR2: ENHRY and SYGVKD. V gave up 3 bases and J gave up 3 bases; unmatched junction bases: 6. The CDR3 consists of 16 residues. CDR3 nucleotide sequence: TGTGCCATCAGTGATGGGGACAGGGGGGAGGACACTGAAGCTTTCTTT. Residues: CAISDGDRGEDTEAFF.

CDR3 in amino acids: CASSTGGGPDTQYF. DNA for the CDR3: TGTGCCAGTAGTACCGGCGGGGGCCCAGATACGCAGTATTTT. The chain uses TRBV19 and TRBJ2-3; TRBD2 might be the D (7 bases). V was shortened by 4 bases and J by 4 bases, with 12 bases between the two germline ends. Germline CDR1 LNHDA, CDR2 SQIVND (reference sequence). This CDR3 is 14 amino acids long. Using reference TRBV19 and TRBJ2-3 for the parts outside the CDR3, the full variable domain is DGGITQSPKYLFRKEGQNVTLSCEQNLNHDAMYWYRQDPGQGLRLIYYSQIVNDFQKGDIAEGYSVSREKKESFPLTVTSAQKNPTAFYLCASSTGGGPDTQYFGPGTRLTVL.

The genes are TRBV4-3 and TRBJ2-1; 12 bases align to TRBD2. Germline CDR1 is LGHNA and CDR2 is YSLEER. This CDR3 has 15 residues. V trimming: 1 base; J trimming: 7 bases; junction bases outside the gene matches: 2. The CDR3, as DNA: TGCGCCAGCAGCCAAGGGACTAGCGGGGATAATGAGCAGTTCTTC. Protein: CASSQGTSGDNEQFF.

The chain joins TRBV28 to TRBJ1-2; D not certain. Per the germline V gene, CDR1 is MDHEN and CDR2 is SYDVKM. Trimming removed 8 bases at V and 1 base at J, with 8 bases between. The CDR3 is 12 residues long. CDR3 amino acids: CASGLGNYGYTF. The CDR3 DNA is TGTGCCAGCGGTCTCGGTAACTATGGCTACACCTTC.

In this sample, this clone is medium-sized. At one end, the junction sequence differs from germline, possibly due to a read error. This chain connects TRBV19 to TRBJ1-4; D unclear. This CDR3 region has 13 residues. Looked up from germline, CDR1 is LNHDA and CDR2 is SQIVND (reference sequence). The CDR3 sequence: CASSSIDIEELFF. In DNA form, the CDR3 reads TGTGCCAGTAGTAGCATAGACATTGAAGAACTGTTTTTT.

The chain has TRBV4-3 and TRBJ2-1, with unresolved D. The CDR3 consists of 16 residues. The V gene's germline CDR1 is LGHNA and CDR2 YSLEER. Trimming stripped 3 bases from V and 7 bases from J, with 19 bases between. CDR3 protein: CASSQYGPNLRNEQFF. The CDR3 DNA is TGCGCCAGCAGCCAGTACGGCCCCAACTTGAGGAATGAGCAGTTCTTC.

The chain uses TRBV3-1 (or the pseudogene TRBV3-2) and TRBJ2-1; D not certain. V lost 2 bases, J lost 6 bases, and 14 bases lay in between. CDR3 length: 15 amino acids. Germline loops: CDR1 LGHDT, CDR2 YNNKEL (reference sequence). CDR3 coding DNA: TGTGCCAGCAGCCAAATGGTGGCTGCCAGCAATGAGCAGTTCTTC. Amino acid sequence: CASSQMVAASNEQFF.

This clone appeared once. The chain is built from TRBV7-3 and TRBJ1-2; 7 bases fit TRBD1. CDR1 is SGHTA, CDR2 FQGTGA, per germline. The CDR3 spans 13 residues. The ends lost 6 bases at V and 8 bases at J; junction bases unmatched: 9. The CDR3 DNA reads TGTGCCAGCAGGGGCTCCGGACAGGAGGGCTACACCTTC. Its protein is CASRGSGQEGYTF.

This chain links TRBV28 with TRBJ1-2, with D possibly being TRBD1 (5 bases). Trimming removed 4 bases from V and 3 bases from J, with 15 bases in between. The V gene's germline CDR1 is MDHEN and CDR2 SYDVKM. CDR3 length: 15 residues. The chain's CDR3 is CASSSGMTWDYGYTF. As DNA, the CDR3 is TGTGCCAGCAGTTCAGGGATGACATGGGACTATGGCTACACCTTC.

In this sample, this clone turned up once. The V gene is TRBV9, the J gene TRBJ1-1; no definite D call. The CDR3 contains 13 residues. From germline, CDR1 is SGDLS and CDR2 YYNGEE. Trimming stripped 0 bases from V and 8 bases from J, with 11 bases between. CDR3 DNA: TGTGCCAGCAGCGTAGGGCGGGCAGCAGAAGCTTTCTTT. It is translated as CASSVGRAAEAFF. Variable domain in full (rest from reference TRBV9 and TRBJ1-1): DSGVTQTPKHLITATGQRVTLRCSPRSGDLSVYWYQQSLDQGLQFLIQYYNGEERAKGNILERFSAQQFPDLHSELNLSSLELGDSALYFCASSVGRAAEAFFGQGTRLTVV.

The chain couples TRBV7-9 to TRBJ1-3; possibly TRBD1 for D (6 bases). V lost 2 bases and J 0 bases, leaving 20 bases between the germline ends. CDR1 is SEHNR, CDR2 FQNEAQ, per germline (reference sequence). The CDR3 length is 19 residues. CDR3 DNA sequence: TGTGCCAGCAGCTTATTGGCTGGGGGCTATCGAAGCTCTGGAAACACCATATATTTT. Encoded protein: CASSLLAGGYRSSGNTIYF.

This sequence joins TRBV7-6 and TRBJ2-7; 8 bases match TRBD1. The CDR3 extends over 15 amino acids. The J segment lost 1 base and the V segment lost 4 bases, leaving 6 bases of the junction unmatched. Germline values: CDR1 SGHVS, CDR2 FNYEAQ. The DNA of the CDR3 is TGTGCCAGCAGCTCGCTGACAGGGGCATCCTACGAGCAGTACTTC. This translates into CASSSLTGASYEQYF.

The CDR3 here is CASSVDSSANEQFF. DNA for the CDR3: TGTGCCAGCAGTGTGGACAGTTCGGCCAATGAGCAGTTCTTC. The rearrangement uses TRBV2 and TRBJ2-1; D possibly corresponds to TRBD1 (6 bases). Trimming cost V 4 bases and J 6 bases, with 13 bases left between them. CDR1 and CDR2 (germline): SNHLY, FYNNEI. The CDR3 is made up of 14 amino acids. Looking up the rest from reference TRBV2 and TRBJ2-1 gives the full variable domain: EPEVTQTPSHQVTQMGQEVILRCVPISNHLYFYWYRQILGQKVEFLVSFYNNEISEKSEIFDDQFSVERPDGSNFTLKIRSTKLEDSAMYFCASSVDSSANEQFFGPGTRLTVL.

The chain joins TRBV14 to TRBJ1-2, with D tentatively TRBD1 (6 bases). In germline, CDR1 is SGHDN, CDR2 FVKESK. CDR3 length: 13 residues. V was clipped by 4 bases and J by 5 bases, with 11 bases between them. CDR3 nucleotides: TGTGCCAGCAGCCCTCAGGACAGATATGGCTACACCTTC. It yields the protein CASSPQDRYGYTF. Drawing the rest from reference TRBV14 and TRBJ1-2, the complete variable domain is EAGVTQFPSHSVIEKGQTVTLRCDPISGHDNLYWYRRVMGKEIKFLLHFVKESKQDESGMPNNRFLAERTGGTYSTLKVQPAELEDSGVYFCASSPQDRYGYTFGSGTRLTVV.